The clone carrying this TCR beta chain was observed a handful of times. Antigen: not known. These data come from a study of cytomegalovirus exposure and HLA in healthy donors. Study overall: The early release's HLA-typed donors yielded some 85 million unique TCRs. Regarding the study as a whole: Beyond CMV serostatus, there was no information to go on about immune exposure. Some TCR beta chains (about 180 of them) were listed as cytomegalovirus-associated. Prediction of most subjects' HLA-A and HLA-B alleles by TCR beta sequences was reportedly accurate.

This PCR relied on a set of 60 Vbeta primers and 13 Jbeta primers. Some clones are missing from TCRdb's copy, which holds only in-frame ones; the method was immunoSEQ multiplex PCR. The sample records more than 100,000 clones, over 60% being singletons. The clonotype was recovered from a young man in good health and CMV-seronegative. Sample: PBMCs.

DNA for the CDR3: TGTGCCAGCAGCGCACAACCGGGGTACAATCAGCCCCAGCATTTT. The encoded protein is CASSAQPGYNQPQHF. The genes are TRBV6-1 and TRBJ1-5, with D hard to call. Trimming removed 6 bases from V and 3 bases from J, with 15 bases in between. The length of the CDR3 is 15 residues. In germline, CDR1 is MNHNS, CDR2 SASEGT.